This T cell receptor (beta chain) was identified in a study of T cells after posttransplantation cyclophosphamide. As for this clone: The antigen is unknown.

Busulfan-fludarabine conditioning, marrow transplant, and cyclophosphamide on days +3 and +4 were administered. The table came from immunoSEQ multiplex PCR; TCRdb's copy has only in-frame clones and leaves some out. Seen here are approximately 6,600 clones, 82% observed once, and the top ten hold 27%. Study-wide points: Donor CD8+ memory clones often dominated recipient blood repertoires at later times. After PTCy, TRB diversity resembled that of CNI/methotrexate controls. Blood and skin or GI T cell repertoires showed limited TRB overlap.

CDR3 length equals 13 residues. V was shortened by 4 bases and J by 1 base, with 8 bases between the two germline ends. The germline gives CDR1 SGHRS, CDR2 YFSETQ. This rearrangement joins TRBV5-1 to TRBJ1-1; tentative D call: TRBD1 (6 bases). Material: CD8+ T cells sorted from PBMCs, obtained 1404 days after allogeneic stem cell transplant with posttransplant cyclophosphamide. This TCR was recovered from a female patient in her forties or fifties who received an allogeneic stem cell transplant from a related donor, was CMV-positive, and had no GVHD. Some T cells may trace back to the graft donor. This CDR3 reads CASSGRGNTEAFF. Here the CDR3 DNA reads TGCGCCAGCAGCGGCAGGGGGAACACTGAAGCTTTCTTT.